This T cell receptor beta chain was sequenced for a study of brain T cells in children with intractable seizures. The CDR3 runs 15 residues. Germline V gene sequence: CDR1 SNHLY, CDR2 FYNNEI. Trimming cost V 5 bases and J 1 base, with 11 bases left between them. Repertoires were generated with immunoSEQ multiplex PCR, while TCRdb's copy carries only in-frame clones and drops some. The data hold fewer than 25,000 clones, with 90% to 95% observed a single time. This clonotype was sampled from a boy between 10 and 17 years old with focal cortical dysplasia and intractable seizures. The specimen comprised peripheral blood, sampled at surgery. This rearrangement joins TRBV2 to TRBJ1-4; weak D call: TRBD1 (6 bases). Written as DNA, the CDR3 is TGTGCCAGCAGTCAGGGGTTAGGAACTAATGAAAAACTGTTTTTT. Translating it yields CASSQGLGTNEKLFF.